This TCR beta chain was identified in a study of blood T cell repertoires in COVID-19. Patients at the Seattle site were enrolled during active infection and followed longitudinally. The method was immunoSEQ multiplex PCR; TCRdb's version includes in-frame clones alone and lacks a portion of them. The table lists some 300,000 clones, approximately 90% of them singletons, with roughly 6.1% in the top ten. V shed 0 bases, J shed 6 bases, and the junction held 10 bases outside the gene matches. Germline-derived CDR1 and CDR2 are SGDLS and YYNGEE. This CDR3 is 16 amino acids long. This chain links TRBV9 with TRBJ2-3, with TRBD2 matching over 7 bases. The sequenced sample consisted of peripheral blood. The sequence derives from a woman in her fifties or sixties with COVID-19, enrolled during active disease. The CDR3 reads CASSVASGGLQDTQYF. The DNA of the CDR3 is TGTGCCAGCAGCGTAGCGTCGGGAGGCCTCCAGGATACGCAGTATTTT.